This T cell receptor beta chain is drawn from a study of blood T cells in healthy people across ages. It was with a sample-barcoded 5' primer and a J-beta primer mix that a second PCR of about 6 to 11 cycles was run. Via MiXCR, TCRdb re-called the 5' RACE reads, giving one row per CDR3 protein. The sample has more than 900,000 distinct CDR3 sequences; around 29% are singletons. The CDR3 runs to 14 residues. V dropped 5 bases and J dropped 2 bases, with 13 bases sitting between them. The germline gives CDR1 DFQATT, CDR2 SNEGSKA (reference sequence). This same sample was also part of a study on T cells of mothers and their children.

This clonotype was sampled from a woman aged 40 to 49 in good health. The sample was blood. This chain uses TRBV20-1 with TRBJ1-5; maybe TRBD1 (6 bases). CDR3 in DNA: TGCAGTGCTTCCAGGGGAACTGGCAATCAGCCCCAGCATTTT. Protein: CSASRGTGNQPQHF.